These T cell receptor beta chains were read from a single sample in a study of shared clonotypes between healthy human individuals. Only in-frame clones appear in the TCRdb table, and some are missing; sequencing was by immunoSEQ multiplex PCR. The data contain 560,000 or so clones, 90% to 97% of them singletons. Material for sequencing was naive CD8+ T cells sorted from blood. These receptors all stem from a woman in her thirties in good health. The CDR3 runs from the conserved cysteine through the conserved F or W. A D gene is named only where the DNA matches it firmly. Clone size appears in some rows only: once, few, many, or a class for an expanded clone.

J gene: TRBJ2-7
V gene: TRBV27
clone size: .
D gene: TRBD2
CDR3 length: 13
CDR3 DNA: TGTGCCAGCAGGAGCGGGAGTAGGAACGAGCAGTACTTC
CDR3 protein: CASRSGSRNEQYF

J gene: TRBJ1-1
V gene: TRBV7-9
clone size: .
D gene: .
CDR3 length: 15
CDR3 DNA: TGTGCCAGCAGCTTGCCCGACAGCATGAACACTGAAGCTTTCTTT
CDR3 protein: CASSLPDSMNTEAFF

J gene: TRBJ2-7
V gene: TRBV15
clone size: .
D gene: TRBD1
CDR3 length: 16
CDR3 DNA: TGTGCCACCAGCAGAGGGATCGGGACAGGGGGGTACGAGCAGTACTTC
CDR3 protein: CATSRGIGTGGYEQYF

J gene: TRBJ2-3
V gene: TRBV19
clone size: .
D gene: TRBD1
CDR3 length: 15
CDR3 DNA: TGTGCCAGTAGTTTCCGGGACAGGCGGGAAGATACGCAGTATTTT
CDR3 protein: CASSFRDRREDTQYF

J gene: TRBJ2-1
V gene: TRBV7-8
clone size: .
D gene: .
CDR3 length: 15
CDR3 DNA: TGTGCCAGCAGGCCACGGATGGCCGCCGGTAATGAGCAGTTCTTC
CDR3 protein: CASRPRMAAGNEQFF

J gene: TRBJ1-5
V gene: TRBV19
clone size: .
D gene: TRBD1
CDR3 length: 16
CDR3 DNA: TGTGCCAGTAGTATCGGGACAGGGGGAAGCAATCAGCCCCAGCATTTT
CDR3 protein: CASSIGTGGSNQPQHF

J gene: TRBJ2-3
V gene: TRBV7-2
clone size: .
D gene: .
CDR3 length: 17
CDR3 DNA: TGTGCCAGCAGCCCCGTGGGGGTGGCCCCGAGCACAGATACGCAGTATTTT
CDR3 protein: CASSPVGVAPSTDTQYF

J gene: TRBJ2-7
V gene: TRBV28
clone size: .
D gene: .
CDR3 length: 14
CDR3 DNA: TGTGCCAGCAGTATGACAGTGAGCTCCTACGAGCAGTACTTC
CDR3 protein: CASSMTVSSYEQYF

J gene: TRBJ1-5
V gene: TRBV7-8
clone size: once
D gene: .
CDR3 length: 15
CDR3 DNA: TGTGCCAGCAGCCCATCGGTGAGGGAGCGGCAGCCCCAGCATTTT
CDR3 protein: CASSPSVRERQPQHF

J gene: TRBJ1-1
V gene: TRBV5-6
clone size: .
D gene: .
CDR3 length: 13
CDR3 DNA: TGTGCCAGCAGCTTGTTCAGGGGTGCGGAAGCTTTCTTT
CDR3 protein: CASSLFRGAEAFF

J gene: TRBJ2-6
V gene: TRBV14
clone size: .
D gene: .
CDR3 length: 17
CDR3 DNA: TGTGCCAGCAGCCAAGAGACCGGGGTATCAGGGGCCAACGTCCTGACTTTC
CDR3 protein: CASSQETGVSGANVLTF

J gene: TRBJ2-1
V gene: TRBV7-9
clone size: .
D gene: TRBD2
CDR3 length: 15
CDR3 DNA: TGTGCCAGCAGCCCCCGGACTAGTCTCTACAATGAGCAGTTCTTC
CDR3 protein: CASSPRTSLYNEQFF

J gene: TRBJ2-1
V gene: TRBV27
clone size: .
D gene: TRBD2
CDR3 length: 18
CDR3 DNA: TGTGCCAGCAGTCCGACACCCCTAGGACTAGCGGGAGTCGAGGAGCAGTTCTTC
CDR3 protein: CASSPTPLGLAGVEEQFF

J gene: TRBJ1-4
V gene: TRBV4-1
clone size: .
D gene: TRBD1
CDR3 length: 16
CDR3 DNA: TGCGCCAGCAGCCAAGTACGACAGGGGATTAATGAAAAACTGTTTTTT
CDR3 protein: CASSQVRQGINEKLFF

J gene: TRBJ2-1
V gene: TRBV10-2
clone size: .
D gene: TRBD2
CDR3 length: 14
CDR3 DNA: TGCGCCAGCAGTGAATGGCGGGAGACATATGAGCAGTTCTTC
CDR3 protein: CASSEWRETYEQFF

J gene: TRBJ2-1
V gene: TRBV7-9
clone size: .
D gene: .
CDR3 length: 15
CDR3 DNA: TGTGCCAGCAGCTACCGGGACGACTCCTACAATGAGCAGTTCTTC
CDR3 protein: CASSYRDDSYNEQFF

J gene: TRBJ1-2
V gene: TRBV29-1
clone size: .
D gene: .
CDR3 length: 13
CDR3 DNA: TGCAGCGTTGGAGGTGGGGGTGACTATGGCTACACCTTC
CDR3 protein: CSVGGGGDYGYTF

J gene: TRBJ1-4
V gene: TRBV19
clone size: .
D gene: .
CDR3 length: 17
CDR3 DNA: TGTGCCAGTAGCCGTCCCTCGAAGCCTCTCCCTAATGAAAAACTGTTTTTT
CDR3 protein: CASSRPSKPLPNEKLFF

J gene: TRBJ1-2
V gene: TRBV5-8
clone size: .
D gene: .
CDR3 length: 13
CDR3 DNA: TGTGCCAGCAGCTCCCAGGGTCTTAATGGCTACACCTTC
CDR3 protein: CASSSQGLNGYTF

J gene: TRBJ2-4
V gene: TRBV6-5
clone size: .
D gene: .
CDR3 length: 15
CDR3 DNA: TGTGCCAGCAGTTACTCCGGGGGCGGGGAAAACATTCAGTACTTC
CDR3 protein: CASSYSGGGENIQYF

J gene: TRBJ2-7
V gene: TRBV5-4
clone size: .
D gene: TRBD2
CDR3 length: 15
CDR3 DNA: TGTGCCAGCAGCTCCGGGACTAGTGATTTACACGAGCAGTACTTC
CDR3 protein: CASSSGTSDLHEQYF

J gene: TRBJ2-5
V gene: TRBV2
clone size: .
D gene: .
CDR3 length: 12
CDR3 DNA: TGTGCCAGGGGGGGAAGCTGGGAGACCCAGTACTTC
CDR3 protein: CARGGSWETQYF

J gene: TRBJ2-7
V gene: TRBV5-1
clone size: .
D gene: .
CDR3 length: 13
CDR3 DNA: TGCGCCAGCAGCTTGGTGGGTGGCGACGAGCAGTACTTC
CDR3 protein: CASSLVGGDEQYF

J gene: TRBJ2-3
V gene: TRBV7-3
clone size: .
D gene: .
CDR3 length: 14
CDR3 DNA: TGTGCCAGCAGCTTAGCGGGATACACAGATACGCAGTATTTT
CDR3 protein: CASSLAGYTDTQYF

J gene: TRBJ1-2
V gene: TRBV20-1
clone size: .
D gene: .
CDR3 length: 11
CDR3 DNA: TGCAGTGCTCACGGCGAGTATGGCTACACCTTC
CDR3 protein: CSAHGEYGYTF

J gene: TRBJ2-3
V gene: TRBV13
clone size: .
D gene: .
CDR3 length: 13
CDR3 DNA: TGTGCCAGCAGTTTTGAGTCCTCCGATACGCAGTATTTT
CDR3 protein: CASSFESSDTQYF

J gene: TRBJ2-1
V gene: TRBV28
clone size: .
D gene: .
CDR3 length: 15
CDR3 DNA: TGTGCCAGCAGTTTATTCCAGAGCCATTCATATTGGCAGTTCTTC
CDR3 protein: CASSLFQSHSYWQFF

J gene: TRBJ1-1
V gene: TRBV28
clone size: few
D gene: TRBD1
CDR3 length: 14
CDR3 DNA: TGTGCCAGCAGTTGGGGACAGTTGAACACTGAAGCTTTCTTT
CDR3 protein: CASSWGQLNTEAFF

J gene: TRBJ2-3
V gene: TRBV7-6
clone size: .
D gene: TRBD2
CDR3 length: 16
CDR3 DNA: TGTGCCAGCAGCTTTCTAGCGGGAGGTCCCCCTGATACGCAGTATTTT
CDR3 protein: CASSFLAGGPPDTQYF

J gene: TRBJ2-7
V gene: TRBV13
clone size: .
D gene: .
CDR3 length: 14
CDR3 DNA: TGTGCCAGCAGCTGGTCGGGAATCCCCTACGAGCAGTACTTC
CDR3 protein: CASSWSGIPYEQYF

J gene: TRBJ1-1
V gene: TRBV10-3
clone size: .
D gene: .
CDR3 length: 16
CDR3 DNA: TGTGCCATCAGTGAGTCGTGGGAGGGCGGAAACACTGAAGCTTTCTTT
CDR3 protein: CAISESWEGGNTEAFF

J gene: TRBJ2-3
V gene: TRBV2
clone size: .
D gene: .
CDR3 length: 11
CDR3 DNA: TGTGCCAGGAGGAGCACAGATACGCAGTATTTT
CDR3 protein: CARRSTDTQYF

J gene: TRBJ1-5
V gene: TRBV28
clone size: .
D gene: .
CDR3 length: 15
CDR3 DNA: TGTGCCAGCAGTTTGGGAGGGGTTGGGAATCAGCCCCAGCATTTT
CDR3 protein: CASSLGGVGNQPQHF

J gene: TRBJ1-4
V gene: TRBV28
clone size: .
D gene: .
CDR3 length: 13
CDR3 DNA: TGTGCCAGCAGTGGACTCCTTTTTGGGAAACTGTTTTTT
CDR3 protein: CASSGLLFGKLFF

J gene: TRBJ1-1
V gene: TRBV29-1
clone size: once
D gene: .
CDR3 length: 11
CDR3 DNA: TGCAGCGTTGGACAACCCACTGAAGCTTTCTTT
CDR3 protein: CSVGQPTEAFF

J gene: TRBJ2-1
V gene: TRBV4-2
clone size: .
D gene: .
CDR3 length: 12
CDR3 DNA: TGTGCCAGCAGCCAAGAGGGGGTTGAGCAGTTCTTC
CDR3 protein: CASSQEGVEQFF

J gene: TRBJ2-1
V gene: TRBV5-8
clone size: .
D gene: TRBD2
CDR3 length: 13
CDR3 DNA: TGTGCCAGCAGCACCGGGAGGGGGGATGAGCAGTTCTTC
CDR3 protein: CASSTGRGDEQFF

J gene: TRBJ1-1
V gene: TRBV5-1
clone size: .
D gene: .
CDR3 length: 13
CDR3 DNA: TGCGCCAGCAGGCTAGGGATGGACACTGAAGCTTTCTTT
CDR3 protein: CASRLGMDTEAFF

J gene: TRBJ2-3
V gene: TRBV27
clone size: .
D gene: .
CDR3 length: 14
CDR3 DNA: TGTGCCAGCAGTCTCAATCCGTTCTCAGATACGCAGTATTTT
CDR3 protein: CASSLNPFSDTQYF

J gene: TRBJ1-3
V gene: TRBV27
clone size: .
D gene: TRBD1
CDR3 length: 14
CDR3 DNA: TGTGCCAGCAGAAACAGGGGACCAGGAAACACCATATATTTT
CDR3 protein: CASRNRGPGNTIYF

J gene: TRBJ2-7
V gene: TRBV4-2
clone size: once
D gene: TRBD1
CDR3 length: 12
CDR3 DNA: TGTGCCAGCAGCGGGCCAGGGGGCGAGCAGTACTTC
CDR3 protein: CASSGPGGEQYF

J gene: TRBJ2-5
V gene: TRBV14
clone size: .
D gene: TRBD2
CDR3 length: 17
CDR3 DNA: TGTGCCAGCAGCCAAGATCCCTCGCTAGCGGGGGCAGAGACCCAGTACTTC
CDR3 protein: CASSQDPSLAGAETQYF

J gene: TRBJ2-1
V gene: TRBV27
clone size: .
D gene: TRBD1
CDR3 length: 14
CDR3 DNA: TGTGCCAGCAGTGACAGGGGCTTCTACAATGAGCAGTTCTTC
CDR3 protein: CASSDRGFYNEQFF

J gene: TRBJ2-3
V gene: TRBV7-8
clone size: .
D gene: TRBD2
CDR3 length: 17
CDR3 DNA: TGTGCCAGCAGCCCCCCGACGGGGACTAGCTTGGCAGATACGCAGTATTTT
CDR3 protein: CASSPPTGTSLADTQYF

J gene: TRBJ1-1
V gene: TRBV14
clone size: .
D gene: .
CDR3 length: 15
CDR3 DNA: TGTGCCAGCAGCCAGACTGGGGGCATGAACACTGAAGCTTTCTTT
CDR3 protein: CASSQTGGMNTEAFF

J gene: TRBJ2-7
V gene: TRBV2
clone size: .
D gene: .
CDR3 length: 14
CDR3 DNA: TGTGCCAGCAGTGACCCAAAAATTTCCTACGAGCAGTACTTC
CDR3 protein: CASSDPKISYEQYF